Listed below are T cell receptor beta chains from one sample, sequenced in a study of blood T cell repertoires in COVID-19. Sequenced by immunoSEQ multiplex PCR; TCRdb stores in-frame clones only, minus some. The profile covers fewer than 600,000 clones, with about 91% appearing a single time and 0.75% to 0.9% taken by the ten largest. Sequenced: peripheral blood. These receptors were taken from a man in his late teens or twenties with COVID-19, enrolled during active disease. Each CDR3 is given with its conserved first and last residue. A D gene is named only where the DNA matches it firmly. Clone size is shown for a subset of rows, as once, few, many or a class of expanded clone.

j_gene | v_gene | abundance | d_gene | len | CDR3aa | CDR3nt
TRBJ2-6 | TRBV10-3 | once | . | 16 | CAISESRTSRANVLTF | TGTGCCATCAGTGAGTCTAGGACTTCGAGGGCCAACGTCCTGACTTTC
TRBJ1-2 | TRBV7-9 | once | TRBD1 | 13 | CASRPTGGRGYTF | TGTGCCAGCAGGCCTACAGGGGGCCGTGGCTACACCTTC
TRBJ1-6 | TRBV15 | . | . | 13 | CATSRDSYSPLHF | TGTGCCACCAGCAGAGATAGCTATTCACCCCTCCACTTT
TRBJ2-7 | TRBV9 | once | TRBD2 | 14 | CASGPAGGSYEQYF | TGTGCCAGCGGGCCAGCGGGGGGGTCCTACGAGCAGTACTTC
TRBJ1-3 | TRBV10-3 | few | TRBD1 | 14 | CASWTGEGGNTIYF | TGTGCCAGCTGGACAGGGGAGGGTGGAAACACCATATATTTT
TRBJ2-2 | TRBV12-5 | . | TRBD2 | 15 | CASGLVLAGTGELFF | TGTGCTAGTGGTTTGGTACTAGCGGGAACCGGGGAGCTGTTTTTT
TRBJ2-5 | TRBV7-6 | . | TRBD1 | 15 | CASSLEQGAGETQYF | TGTGCCAGCAGCTTGGAACAGGGGGCGGGAGAGACCCAGTACTTC
TRBJ2-5 | TRBV10-2 | . | . | 12 | CASRLSRGPPHF | TGCGCCAGCAGGCTGAGCAGGGGCCCCCCACACTTC
TRBJ1-5 | TRBV18 | . | . | 17 | CASSPQVAGLNHQPQHF | TGTGCCAGCTCACCCCAAGTCGCGGGACTTAATCATCAGCCCCAGCATTTT
TRBJ2-3 | TRBV7-2 | . | TRBD2 | 18 | CASSWLAGGNRDTDTQYF | TGTGCCAGCAGCTGGCTAGCGGGGGGAAACCGGGATACAGATACGCAGTATTTT
TRBJ2-5 | TRBV5-4 | . | TRBD2 | 15 | CASSPQLAGQETQYF | TGTGCCAGCAGCCCCCAACTAGCGGGACAAGAGACCCAGTACTTC
TRBJ2-3 | TRBV12-3/TRBV12-4 | . | . | 13 | CASSLEGGDTQYF | TGTGCCAGCAGTTTAGAAGGAGGAGATACGCAGTATTTT
TRBJ1-3 | TRBV13 | . | . | 15 | CASSFTEGAGNTIYF | TGTGCCAGCAGCTTTACCGAGGGAGCTGGAAACACCATATATTTT
TRBJ2-7 | TRBV5-1 | . | . | 15 | CASSLALRGGYEQYF | TGCGCCAGCAGCTTGGCCCTCAGGGGAGGGTACGAGCAGTACTTC
TRBJ2-2 | TRBV7-8 | . | TRBD2 | 16 | CASSPAAGGPTGELFF | TGTGCCAGCAGCCCCGCAGCGGGGGGGCCGACCGGGGAGCTGTTTTTT
TRBJ2-1 | TRBV27 | . | TRBD2 | 15 | CASSPGLAGGNEQFF | TGTGCCAGCAGTCCCGGACTAGCGGGGGGCAATGAGCAGTTCTTC
TRBJ2-7 | TRBV18 | . | . | 14 | CASSPGDFTYEQYF | TGTGCCAGCTCACCGGGGGACTTTACCTACGAGCAGTACTTC
TRBJ2-6 | TRBV7-8 | few | TRBD2 | 19 | CASSPHRLADLSGANVLTF | TGTGCCAGCAGCCCACACAGACTAGCGGACCTCTCTGGGGCCAACGTCCTGACTTTC
TRBJ1-5 | TRBV6-9 | once | . | 15 | CASSYREPESQPQHF | TGTGCCAGCAGTTACAGGGAACCGGAAAGTCAGCCCCAGCATTTT
TRBJ2-1 | TRBV7-3 | . | TRBD2 | 15 | CASSLAGTSGNEQFF | TGTGCCAGCAGCTTAGCCGGGACTAGCGGCAATGAGCAGTTCTTC
TRBJ1-4 | TRBV9 | . | . | 15 | CASSAAGTRNEKLFF | TGTGCCAGCAGCGCGGCCGGGACAAGAAATGAAAAACTGTTTTTT
TRBJ2-5 | TRBV3-1/TRBV3-2 | . | . | 14 | CASSQGGTQETQYF | TGTGCCAGCAGCCAAGGGGGGACTCAAGAGACCCAGTACTTC
TRBJ1-5 | TRBV5-6 | . | . | 14 | CASSPLGLNQPQHF | TGTGCCAGCAGCCCCCTGGGCCTCAATCAGCCCCAGCATTTT
TRBJ2-1 | TRBV19 | . | . | 11 | CASTLSNEQFF | TGTGCCAGTACTTTGAGCAATGAGCAGTTCTTC
TRBJ1-4 | TRBV2 | . | . | 11 | CASKVGGAPLF | TGTGCCAGCAAGGTGGGGGGGGCTCCTCTTTTT
TRBJ2-1 | TRBV24-1 | . | TRBD2 | 16 | CATSDPSGGAYNEQFF | TGTGCCACCAGTGACCCGTCGGGGGGGGCCTACAATGAGCAGTTCTTC
TRBJ2-3 | TRBV11-2 | . | . | 16 | CASSLDPGRSADTQYF | TGTGCCAGCAGCTTAGATCCGGGGAGGAGCGCAGATACGCAGTATTTT
TRBJ2-7 | TRBV2 | . | . | 17 | CASSEDPVRLDPYEQYF | TGTGCCAGCAGTGAAGATCCGGTAAGGCTAGATCCCTACGAGCAGTACTTC
TRBJ2-1 | TRBV7-9 | . | . | 17 | CASSQSKIAIPYNEQFF | TGTGCCAGCAGCCAATCAAAAATAGCGATCCCCTACAATGAGCAGTTCTTC
TRBJ1-2 | TRBV27 | . | TRBD1 | 14 | CASSPVTGGYGYTF | TGTGCCAGCAGTCCGGTGACAGGGGGCTATGGCTACACCTTC
TRBJ1-2 | TRBV12-3/TRBV12-4 | . | . | 12 | CASYDGNYGYTF | TGTGCCAGCTACGACGGGAACTATGGCTACACCTTC
TRBJ2-1 | TRBV5-5 | . | TRBD2 | 15 | CASSQREGSYNEQFF | TGTGCCAGCAGCCAGCGGGAGGGCTCCTACAATGAGCAGTTCTTC
TRBJ2-7 | TRBV6-6 | . | TRBD2 | 14 | CASSYGSGSYEQYF | TGTGCCAGCAGTTATGGTAGCGGGAGTTACGAGCAGTACTTC
TRBJ2-4 | TRBV10-2 | . | TRBD1 | 18 | CASRKPEGTDLAKNIQYF | TGCGCCAGCAGGAAGCCGGAAGGGACAGATCTAGCCAAAAACATTCAGTACTTC
TRBJ2-1 | TRBV6-2/TRBV6-3 | . | TRBD2 | 16 | CASSYGGGRVYNEQFF | TGTGCCAGCAGTTACGGGGGCGGGAGGGTCTACAATGAGCAGTTCTTC
TRBJ2-7 | TRBV4-1 | . | . | 14 | CASSHFSGTYEQYF | TGCGCCAGCAGCCACTTTTCGGGTACTTACGAGCAGTACTTC
TRBJ2-2 | TRBV7-8 | once | . | 14 | CASKNRGATGELFF | TGTGCCAGCAAAAACCGCGGGGCCACCGGGGAGCTGTTTTTT
TRBJ1-6 | TRBV6-5 | . | . | 16 | CASSYSGGEYNSPLHF | TGTGCCAGCAGTTACTCAGGGGGGGAATATAATTCACCCCTCCACTTT